This TCR beta chain was retrieved from a study of response to subunit inactivated influenza vaccine. From the RT-PCR reads, TCRdb called clonotypes with MiXCR, one entry per CDR3 protein. The data show roughly 520,000 distinct CDR3 sequences, with 25% seen just once and 1.5% to 2% held by the top ten. Looked up from germline, CDR1 is DFQATT and CDR2 is SNEGSKA (reference sequence). With 5 bases clipped from V and 4 bases from J, the junction kept 7 bases outside the gene matches. The CDR3 extends over 15 amino acids. In its sample, this clonotype was seen a few times. The sample here was CD4+ T cells sorted from PBMCs, taken less than 6 days after vaccination. The chain has TRBV20-1 and TRBJ2-1; TRBD2 agrees at 11 bases. This clonotype was sampled from a man in his forties or fifties who received an inactivated influenza vaccine. CDR3 residues: CSAPGLAGSYNEQFF. CDR3 coding DNA: TGCAGTGCTCCTGGACTAGCGGGTTCTTACAATGAGCAGTTCTTC.